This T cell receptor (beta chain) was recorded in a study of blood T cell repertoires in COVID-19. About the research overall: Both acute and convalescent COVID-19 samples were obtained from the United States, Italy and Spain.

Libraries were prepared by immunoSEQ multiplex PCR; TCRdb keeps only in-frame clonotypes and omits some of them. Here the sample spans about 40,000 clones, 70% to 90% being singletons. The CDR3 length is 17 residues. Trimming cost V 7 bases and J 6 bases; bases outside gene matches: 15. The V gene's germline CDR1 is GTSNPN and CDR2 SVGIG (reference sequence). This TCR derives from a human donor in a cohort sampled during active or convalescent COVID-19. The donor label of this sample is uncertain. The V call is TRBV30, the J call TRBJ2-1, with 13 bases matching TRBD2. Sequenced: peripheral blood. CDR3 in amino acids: CAFRTSGSSSFGNEQFF. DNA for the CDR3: TGTGCCTTTCGGACTAGCGGGAGTTCTTCATTCGGCAATGAGCAGTTCTTC.